This T cell receptor (beta chain) originates from a study of blood T cell repertoires in COVID-19. Study overall: Italy, Spain and the United States were the sources of the convalescent and acute COVID-19 samples. PBMCs, B-cell-depleted T cells, or T cells were the source of the cDNA or gDNA that made up the material.

Source study methods: Quantification of nucleated cells was approximated via reference gene primer amplification. Profiled with immunoSEQ multiplex PCR; TCRdb holds only in-frame clones, not every one. V, J and clone size reflect that table, while D and trimming were determined from the DNA. The data hold 85,000 to 130,000 clones, with about 89% observed a single time. Germline-derived CDR1 and CDR2 are SGHRS and YFSETQ. CDR3 size: 14 residues. Trimming cost V 1 base and J 5 bases, with 13 bases left between them. Sequencing was carried out using peripheral blood. This TCR came from a human donor in a cohort sampled during active COVID-19. The J gene is TRBJ2-7, the V gene TRBV5-1, with D possibly matching TRBD1 (6 bases). The CDR3 nucleotides read TGCGCCAGCAGCTTGCAGGGGAGTGTGGACGAGCAGTACTTC. The encoded protein is CASSLQGSVDEQYF. Full variable domain (outside the CDR3, taken from reference TRBV5-1 and TRBJ2-7): KAGVTQTPRYLIKTRGQQVTLSCSPISGHRSVSWYQQTPGQGLQFLFEYFSETQRNKGNFPGRFSGRQFSNSRSEMNVSTLELGDSALYLCASSLQGSVDEQYFGPGTRLTVT.